This T cell receptor beta chain was sequenced in a study of cytomegalovirus exposure and HLA in healthy donors (TCRdb year 2017). The study in broad terms: An earlier analysis of some 600 of the donors reported 276 Gb of sequence data and 117 million unique TCR beta sequences obtained from about 200 million T cells. An early release that covered 500 to 800 HLA-typed donors contained approximately 300 gigabases of sequencing data and about 84 million unique TCR sequences. The genetic ancestry cluster associated with self-reported Caucasian donors included over 80% of the approximately 400 genotyped donors. The study aimed to test whether cataloging public T cell receptors could reveal signatures of past pathogen exposure. The T cell repertoires of around 730 subjects were profiled by immunosequencing and related to cytomegalovirus serostatus. A separate validation cohort of over a hundred different subjects was used in addition to the 666-subject first cohort. To predict cytomegalovirus infection status, the study brought together high-throughput TCR immunosequencing, statistical association of individual TCRs with disease status, and machine learning. A later analysis re-analyzed previously published TCR beta repertoires from several hundred donors and added high-resolution HLA genotyping to study TCR occurrence patterns. In the later analysis, no new phenotypic data were used to find candidate immune exposures; instead, reliance was placed on TCR beta sequences and their occurrence across donors. In an earlier analysis of roughly 540 of the donors, high-throughput TCR beta sequencing was used to judge whether each TCR beta V gene segment behaved as functional or pseudogenic. Donor age, sex, ethnicity and CMV serostatus were compiled together with the repertoire data. In a later genetic analysis, genome-wide SNP genotypes for 398 of the 666 donors were used, and that subset was treated as a discovery cohort. All discovery cohort repertoires had been generated on a single sequencing platform. Both class I and class II loci were covered by HLA typing, at four-digit resolution. The number of donors typed differed by locus, with about 629-640 for A, B, C, DRB1 and DQB1, around 500 for DQA1, 600 to 610 for DPA1, and roughly 450 for DPB1. A handful of DR-DQ haplotypes were handled as single units for association and clustering because linkage in the cohort was strong. Among under 450 genotyped donors of the cohort, an average of about 240,000 unique TCR beta nucleotide sequences were sequenced per donor, roughly 20% of them non-productive. Beyond this particular receptor, the publication reports: The study listed 150 to 200 TCR beta chains as associated with cytomegalovirus. Because some donors lacked HLA typing at each locus, the association tests relied only on the typed subset. In a later analysis, most CMV-associated TCR beta chains were found to appear HLA-restricted, with HLA associations seemingly driven largely by CMV exposure. Cytomegalovirus status was reported to be diagnosed by the classifier with high specificity and sensitivity in both the original and validation cohorts. A further reported finding was that TCR beta sequences accurately predicted the HLA-A and HLA-B alleles for most subjects in the first cohort. A cluster of highly shared sequence variants was judged likely to represent a technical artifact of the sequencing pipeline. In this cohort, only TCR beta chains were sequenced, and detectable features were limited by the absence of alpha or paired-chain data. Assigning TCR associations to individual alleles was difficult when HLA alleles, especially DR and DQ, strongly co-occurred. Broadly in line with IMGT annotations, most TCR beta V segments showed up in productive rearrangements about 90% or about 30% of the time in an earlier analysis of approximately 640 of the donors. A later analysis reported that several top co-occurrence clusters appeared linked to parvovirus B19, influenza, CMV and Epstein-Barr virus. Across donors, most TCR sequences were observed very rarely, whereas some public TCRs were present in many individuals. Because the 87-base-pair reads could not distinguish some IMGT-functional V segments, including TRBV6-2 and TRBV6-3, those segments were excluded. V-gene and J-gene trimming of TCR beta chains was associated with a missense DCLRE1C variant in a later genetic analysis, and the association was replicated in an independent cohort. The earlier analysis of fewer than 750 of the donors excluded 15 to 20 rarely observed V segments, including chromosome 9 orphons, because counts were too low. It was suggested by the authors that the approach could potentially be generalized to other disease states and immunological phenotypes. Linkage disequilibrium might explain the correlated functional status among segregating V segments, but an unknown experimental factor could not be ruled out. In a later genetic analysis, fewer N-insertions in productive TCRs were reported among donors in an Asian-associated ancestry cluster than the roughly 700-donor mean. Three of the identified cytomegalovirus-associated TCR beta chains were confirmed in vitro to be specific for cytomegalovirus antigens. The only immune exposure information available for the cohort was CMV serostatus. In a later analysis, the rate of TCR association differed among HLA loci, with DRB1 alleles having the most associated TCRs and HLA-C alleles having the fewest. Compared with equally common non-associated chains, HLA-associated TCR beta chains in a later analysis were more clonally expanded and had lower generation probabilities. Sequencing depth was assumed to be roughly uniform across donors in the presence/absence analyses, though that assumption may not hold. At a false discovery rate of 0.05, a later analysis linked 16,000 or so TCR beta sequences to specific HLA alleles.

The cohort consisted of 600 or so healthy bone marrow donors. At the time of sampling, all cohort members were nominally healthy, though unrecorded immune exposures were likely present. The donor was CMV seronegative and belonged to the group of 352 seronegative cohort members. Each donor provided a peripheral blood sample, and peripheral blood mononuclear cells were used for TCR beta sequencing. The Qiagen DNeasy Blood Extraction Kit was used to extract genomic DNA from the blood cell samples. As concerns this clone: No antigen is known for it. Per-base qualities were not stored, and no clone one base away is much larger.

Measured from the cysteine to the phenylalanine, the CDR3 is 17 residues long. Only the CDR3 DNA is retained, 51 bases long and in frame from the first base. Trimming leaves V shorter by 5 bases and J shorter by 1 base, with the junction holding 12 bases beyond the gene matches. Taken from the germline V gene (reference sequence), the CDR1 and CDR2 loops are SEHNR and FQNEAQ. Library generation was performed with the immunoSEQ multiplex PCR assay. The multiplex PCR relied on a mix of 60 forward primers for TCR Vbeta segments and 13 reverse primers for TCR Jbeta segments. Amplification of the CDR3 region of rearranged TCR beta genes was performed with a multiplex PCR assay on genomic DNA. Amplified TCR beta libraries were sequenced as 87-base-pair reads on the Illumina HiSeq System. The paper's processing steps were these. A later analysis tallied tens of millions of unique TCR beta chains across the 610 or so repertoires, and around 10 million of those chains were shared by two or more donors. Raw reads were error-corrected and collapsed into unique sequences by a nearest-neighbor algorithm in which closely related sequences were merged to remove PCR and sequencing errors. Alignment of CDR3 sequences to IMGT reference sequences was used to assign V, D and J gene segments. For a sequence to be retained, a match of at least six nucleotides was required to both a V gene segment and a J gene segment. A rearrangement was called productive if the CDR3 had no stop codons and remained in frame with V and J, and every other rearrangement was called non-productive. Following IMGT convention, CDR3 was defined as the stretch from the second conserved V-encoded cysteine up to the conserved J-encoded phenylalanine. The earlier analysis of a few hundred of the donors excluded sequences that lacked an unambiguous match to a single V gene segment. In an earlier analysis of 587 of the donors, V segments were called functional above 56.7% productive rearrangements and were called segregating when the between-donor standard deviation exceeded 5%. A statistical classification framework was developed to diagnose cytomegalovirus status using the catalog of TCR beta chain sequences. In a later analysis, TCR nucleotide sequences were compared against IMGT/GENE-DB human TR gene sequences so that V and J genes could be assigned. Using the TCRdist pipeline, a later analysis assigned CDR3 sequences along with most-parsimonious VDJ recombination scenarios. In a later analysis, each TCR beta chain was defined by its CDR3 amino acid sequence together with its V-gene family, and reads without a unique V-gene family were excluded. To address suspected cross-contamination and a sequencing artifact, a later analysis removed a few hundred highly shared, low-generation-probability nucleotide sequences. In a later analysis, a clonal expansion index for each public chain was calculated from normalized within-repertoire ranks of inferred template counts. In a later analysis, generation probabilities were computed using a VDJ recombination model fitted to out-of-frame rearrangements, and the results were checked against IGoR. A later analysis scored TCR-TCR, TCR-HLA and TCR-CMV co-occurrence with hypergeometric tests, applying a repertoire-size bias correction to TCR pairs. In a later analysis, false discovery rates were estimated by permuting HLA or CMV assignments 20 times. In a later analysis, co-occurring TCRs were grouped with DBSCAN, and TCRdist sequence similarity was added when clustering was performed within HLA-allele-positive subsets. Co-occurrence clustering excluded repertoires with fewer than 30,000 or more than 120,000 public chains, plus five with anomalous nucleotide sharing. The immuneACCESS repertoire file appears here via TCRdb, limited to in-frame rearrangements. These files lack a portion of the clones; in checked studies, under half of the deficit traces to unresolved V genes, and the cause of the others is not known. V and J calls and clone size follow that table, whereas D and trimming were derived from the DNA. The table for this sample lists around 200,000 clones; more than 80% of them were counted only once. The top ten clonotypes cover 0.65% of the sample.

Sequencing was performed on PBMCs. This clonotype originated in a boy younger than 18 in good health and CMV-seronegative. The sequence links TRBV7-9 to TRBJ1-1; the central 8 bases match TRBD1. The DNA is as follows: TGTGCCAGCAGCCCACAGCGGGGACAGGCAGAGAACACTGAAGCTTTCTTT. The resulting protein is CASSPQRGQAENTEAFF.